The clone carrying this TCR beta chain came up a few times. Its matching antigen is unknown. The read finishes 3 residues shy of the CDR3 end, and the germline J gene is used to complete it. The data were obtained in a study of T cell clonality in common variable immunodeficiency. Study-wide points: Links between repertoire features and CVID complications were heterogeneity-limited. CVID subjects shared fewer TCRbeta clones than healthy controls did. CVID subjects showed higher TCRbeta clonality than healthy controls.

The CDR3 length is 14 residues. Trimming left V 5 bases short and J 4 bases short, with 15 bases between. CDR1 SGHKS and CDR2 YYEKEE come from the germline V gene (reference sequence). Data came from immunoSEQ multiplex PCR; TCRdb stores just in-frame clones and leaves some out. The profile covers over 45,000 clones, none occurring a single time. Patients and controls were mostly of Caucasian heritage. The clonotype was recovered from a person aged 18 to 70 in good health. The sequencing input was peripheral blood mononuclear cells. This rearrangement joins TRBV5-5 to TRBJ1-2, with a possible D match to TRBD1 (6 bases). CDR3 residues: CASRETQGGYGYTF. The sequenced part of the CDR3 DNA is TGTGCCAGCAGGGAAACACAGGGAGGCTATGGC.